This T cell receptor beta chain is from a study of T cells after posttransplantation cyclophosphamide. The CDR3 contains 15 residues. Germline values: CDR1 SGDLS, CDR2 YYNGEE. V lost 2 bases to trimming and J lost 3 bases, with 14 bases between them. The data were produced by immunoSEQ multiplex PCR, yet TCRdb's version contains in-frame clones alone and is incomplete. The sample records 20,000 to 25,000 clones, around 73% being singletons. The chain joins TRBV9 to TRBJ2-5; perhaps TRBD2 as D (7 bases). The sequence derives from a woman aged 55-69 years in good health, CMV-negative, and a related stem cell transplant donor. Sequenced input: memory CD4+ T cells sorted from PBMCs. In DNA, the CDR3 is TGTGCCAGCAGCGTTGGGGGGGCCGGCAAAGAGACCCAGTACTTC. This codes for CASSVGGAGKETQYF.